The following is a TCR beta chain sequence with its context. Its antigen is not known. The CDR3 has 14 amino acids. Trimming pared 0 bases from V and 5 bases from J, leaving 10 bases between. Germline values: CDR1 DFQATT, CDR2 SNEGSKA (reference sequence). Reverse transcription of roughly 0.45 to 1 ug RNA used random hexamers. Across 54 Vbeta and 13 Jbeta, TCR beta CDR3 was amplified with immunoSEQ multiplex PCR. Each CDR3 protein is one row after TCRdb ran MiXCR on the immunoSEQ multiplex PCR reads. This table holds 400,000 to 550,000 distinct CDR3 sequences, more than 80% found once. These data come from a study of CD8 T cells in Susac syndrome. Broader study findings: The number of individuals included in the study's TCR sequencing and HLA analysis was acknowledged as relatively small.

Negative isolation was applied to CD8+ and CD4+ T cells, and FACS enrichment was applied to TEMRA cells. Sequencing was done on a sample of CD8+ T cells from PBMCs. The source of this sequence is a human donor with multiple sclerosis. This chain joins TRBV20-1 and TRBJ2-2; D remains unclear. In DNA, the CDR3 is TGCAGTGCTAGAGATTTCGAGGATACCGGGGAGCTGTTTTTT. It codes for CSARDFEDTGELFF.